The next 15 T cell receptor beta chains were all read from a single sample in a study of metastatic and nonmetastatic thyroid tumors. TCRdb re-called the PCR reads through MiXCR. The sample contains roughly 71,000 clones, roughly 18% of which appear only once. No patient had received any treatment before thyroid surgery. What was sequenced was blood. The receptors were gathered from a female donor with papillary thyroid cancer or a benign thyroid nodule (not recorded which). Some clones in this sample may be carry-over from other donors' samples.

This clone was recorded at least ten times. The V gene is TRBV24-1, the J gene TRBJ2-1, with D unclear. From germline, CDR1 is KGHDR and CDR2 SFDVKD. V gave up 1 base and J gave up 0 bases, with 9 bases separating them. The CDR3 covers 16 residues. CDR3 amino acids: CATSDFGVSSYNEQFF. CDR3 in DNA: TGTGCCACCAGTGATTTTGGCGTCAGCTCCTACAATGAGCAGTTCTTC.

This clone was counted many times. The chain is built from TRBV29-1 and TRBJ2-7, with D unresolved. V lost 0 bases and J lost 2, with 8 bases in between. CDR1 and CDR2 (germline): SQVTM, ANQGSEA. The CDR3 has 13 amino acids. CDR3 residues: CSVEEKGAYEQYF. Written as DNA, the CDR3 is TGCAGCGTTGAAGAGAAAGGCGCCTACGAGCAGTACTTC.

This clone appeared a single time. The gene calls are TRBV5-1 and TRBJ1-1; the D gene is possibly TRBD1 (5 bases). Trimming shortened V by 1 base and J by 1 base, and 8 bases separated the two germline ends. This CDR3 region has 14 residues. Looked up from germline, CDR1 is SGHRS and CDR2 is YFSETQ. CDR3 sequence (DNA): TGCGCCAGCAGCTTGACGCAGGGGAACACTGAAGCTTTCTTT. Its translation is CASSLTQGNTEAFF.

This chain links TRBV30 with TRBJ1-1; no definite D call. The length of the CDR3 is 14 residues. Trimming shortened V by 3 bases and J by 7 bases, and 18 bases separated the two germline ends. CDR1 is GTSNPN and CDR2 is SVGIG in the germline V gene (reference sequence). Here the CDR3 reads CAWSPGPHHCEAFF. The CDR3 DNA sequence: TGTGCCTGGAGCCCCGGGCCCCACCATTGTGAAGCTTTCTTT.

This clone was recorded many times. J is TRBJ1-4 and V is TRBV20-1; 11 bases map to TRBD1. The J segment lost 5 bases and the V segment lost 4 bases, leaving 12 bases of the junction unmatched. Germline CDR1 reads DFQATT; CDR2 reads SNEGSKA (reference sequence). This CDR3 has 17 amino acids. The CDR3 DNA reads as TGCAGTGCTACAAGATGGGCGGACAGGGGGCCCAATGAAAAACTGTTTTTT. The encoded protein is CSATRWADRGPNEKLFF.

This clone was detected ten times or more. The rearrangement uses TRBV12-3 or TRBV12-4 and TRBJ2-2, with D perhaps being TRBD1 or TRBD2 (5 bases each). V was trimmed by 6 bases and J by 5 bases, leaving 10 bases between them. The length of the CDR3 is 13 residues. The CDR3 nucleotides read TGTGCCAGCAGACTGGGGGTTACCGGGGAGCTGTTTTTT. Its translation: CASRLGVTGELFF.

This clone occurred many times. V and J are TRBV20-1 and TRBJ1-1, with a weak D call TRBD1 (6 bases). V gave up 3 bases and J gave up 2 bases, with 10 bases separating them. CDR1 is DFQATT, CDR2 SNEGSKA, per germline (reference sequence). This CDR3 has 13 amino acids. CDR3 sequence (DNA): TGCAGTGCTAGTCAGGGGCCAAACACTGAAGCTTTCTTT. The encoded protein is CSASQGPNTEAFF.

This clone was picked up many times. This chain uses TRBV5-1 with TRBJ2-1; 7 bases are a match to TRBD2. The CDR3 is 19 residues long. CDR1 and CDR2 from the germline V gene are SGHRS and YFSETQ. The junction had 18 bases not matched to a gene; V was cut back by 5 bases and J by 1 base. The CDR3 is CASSTTAAVAGVSYNEQFF. In DNA form, the CDR3 reads TGCGCCAGCAGTACGACGGCCGCGGTGGCGGGAGTTTCCTACAATGAGCAGTTCTTC.

This clone was seen at least ten times. V is TRBV5-1 and J is TRBJ1-6; D remains unclear. The V end was cut by 4 bases, the J end by 10 bases, with 12 bases between. CDR1 is SGHRS and CDR2 is YFSETQ in the germline V gene. The CDR3 is made up of 13 amino acids. The CDR3 bases are TGCGCCAGCAGCAGGGAGACGGGATCACCCCTCCACTTT. Protein: CASSRETGSPLHF.

The V and J genes are TRBV20-1 and TRBJ2-5; TRBD1 or TRBD2 may be the D gene (5 bases each). Germline CDR1 is DFQATT and CDR2 is SNEGSKA (reference sequence). This CDR3 comprises 12 residues. The CDR3 sequence is CNASGTRETQYF. The CDR3, as DNA: TGCAATGCGTCCGGGACCAGAGAGACCCAGTACTTC.

This clone showed up many times. The rearrangement uses TRBV3-1 and TRBJ2-5, with D possibly being TRBD2 (5 bases). Germline-derived CDR1 and CDR2 are LGHDT and YNNKEL (reference sequence). This CDR3 spans 20 amino acids. Trimming stripped 1 base from V and 2 bases from J, with 26 bases between. CDR3 region: CASSQARKASAGIRQETQYF. CDR3 bases: TGTGCCAGCAGCCAAGCCAGGAAAGCCTCGGCCGGGATAAGACAAGAGACCCAGTACTTC.

The chain uses TRBV6-1 and TRBJ2-1, with D uncertain. V shed 6 bases and J shed 7 bases, with 7 bases lying between them. Germline V lookup: CDR1 MNHNS, CDR2 SASEGT. The CDR3 loop spans 11 amino acids. CDR3 DNA: TGTGCCAGCAGGATGGTAAATGAGCAGTTCTTC. It is translated as CASRMVNEQFF.

The chain joins TRBV30 to TRBJ2-7, with 10 bases lining up with TRBD2. The germline V gene encodes CDR1 GTSNPN and CDR2 SVGIG (reference sequence). The CDR3 is 17 residues long. V shed 3 bases and J 3 bases; nucleotides not matched to a gene: 14. The CDR3 loop is CAWSSWTSGPWGYEQYF. The DNA of the CDR3 is TGTGCCTGGAGCTCCTGGACTAGCGGCCCCTGGGGCTACGAGCAGTACTTC.

This clone was observed at least ten times. V is TRBV10-3 and J is TRBJ2-7; 11 nucleotides agree with TRBD2. Germline loops: CDR1 ENHRY, CDR2 SYGVKD. With V trimmed by 7 bases and J by 4 bases, 6 bases remained unmatched. The CDR3 consists of 14 residues. CDR3 loop: CAIKSTSGRYEQYF. The CDR3 DNA is TGTGCCATCAAGAGTACTAGCGGGAGATACGAGCAGTACTTC.

This clone was detected ten times or more. Its ends do not fully match the called genes, so a read error is possible. V usage is TRBV4-2 and J usage is TRBJ2-7; 8 bases match TRBD2. The CDR3 is 20 residues long. Per the germline V gene, CDR1 is LGHNA and CDR2 is YNFKEQ. In nucleotides, the CDR3 is TGTGCCAGCAGCCCGCGCGAGACTAGCGCAACTCTTGGGAGCTCCTACGGGCAGTACTTC. It yields the protein CASSPRETSATLGSSYGQYF.